A selection of T cell receptor beta chains follows, all from one sample in a study of T-cell reconstitution after alpha-beta-depleted transplantation in children. TCRdb passed the PCR reads through MiXCR, listing each CDR3 protein once. The table lists about 270,000 distinct CDR3 sequences, 9.9% of them singletons, with 10% in the top ten. This sample comprised PBMCs from the stem cell graft donor, obtained from the stem cell graft. The receptors were sampled from a human donor who donated a stem cell graft to a child with SCID. Both conserved end residues are part of each CDR3. D genes are given only for firm matches. Size values are once, few and many counts, or a class for expanded clones, and some rows have none.

v_call: TRBV7-6
j_call: TRBJ1-4
d_call: -
clone_size: -
cdr3_aa: CASSQARGTTNEKLFF
cdr3_nt: TGTGCCAGCAGCCAAGCCAGGGGCACAACTAATGAAAAACTGTTTTTT

v_call: TRBV28
j_call: TRBJ2-5
d_call: -
clone_size: many
cdr3_aa: CASSKQGPQETQYF
cdr3_nt: TGTGCCAGCAGTAAACAGGGACCCCAAGAGACCCAGTACTTC

v_call: TRBV20-1
j_call: TRBJ2-6
d_call: TRBD1
clone_size: -
cdr3_aa: CSADRDGANVLTF
cdr3_nt: TGCAGTGCCGACAGGGATGGGGCCAACGTCCTGACTTTC

v_call: TRBV19
j_call: TRBJ1-2
d_call: -
clone_size: few
cdr3_aa: CASSTPGSVVFGYTF
cdr3_nt: TGTGCCAGTAGTACCCCGGGATCGGTCGTATTTGGCTACACCTTC

v_call: TRBV12-3/TRBV12-4
j_call: TRBJ2-2
d_call: TRBD1
clone_size: few
cdr3_aa: CASLLGGRAGELFF
cdr3_nt: TGTGCCAGCCTTCTAGGGGGCCGGGCCGGGGAGCTGTTTTTT

v_call: TRBV5-1
j_call: TRBJ2-2
d_call: TRBD1
clone_size: -
cdr3_aa: CASAETGIGGELFF
cdr3_nt: TGCGCCAGCGCCGAGACAGGGATTGGCGGGGAGCTGTTTTTT

v_call: TRBV7-8
j_call: TRBJ2-3
d_call: -
clone_size: -
cdr3_aa: CASSLMRGTEGFTDTQYF
cdr3_nt: TGTGCCAGCAGCTTAATGCGGGGAACGGAGGGTTTCACAGATACGCAGTATTTT

v_call: TRBV4-1
j_call: TRBJ1-2
d_call: TRBD1
clone_size: few
cdr3_aa: CASSQEGTGGAYGYTF
cdr3_nt: TGCGCCAGCAGCCAAGAAGGGACAGGAGGCGCGTATGGCTACACCTTC

v_call: TRBV7-8
j_call: TRBJ2-1
d_call: TRBD2
clone_size: few
cdr3_aa: CASSLAVGGAYNEQFF
cdr3_nt: TGTGCCAGCAGCTTAGCGGTCGGGGGGGCCTACAATGAGCAGTTCTTC

v_call: TRBV29-1
j_call: TRBJ2-5
d_call: -
clone_size: few
cdr3_aa: CSVEYGQGLGTQYF
cdr3_nt: TGCAGCGTTGAATATGGCCAAGGCCTCGGGACCCAGTACTTC

v_call: TRBV9
j_call: TRBJ2-2
d_call: -
clone_size: many
cdr3_aa: CASSVVSDRELFF
cdr3_nt: TGTGCCAGCAGCGTAGTTTCTGACCGGGAGCTGTTTTTT

v_call: TRBV20-1
j_call: TRBJ2-3
d_call: TRBD2
clone_size: few
cdr3_aa: CSAKRGPSSTDTQYF
cdr3_nt: TGCAGCGCAAAGCGGGGACCTTCTAGCACAGATACGCAGTATTTT

v_call: TRBV29-1
j_call: TRBJ2-3
d_call: TRBD1
clone_size: many
cdr3_aa: CSVVSRQGTTDTQYF
cdr3_nt: TGCAGCGTTGTTTCAAGACAGGGTACCACAGATACGCAGTATTTT

v_call: TRBV5-1
j_call: TRBJ2-5
d_call: -
clone_size: many
cdr3_aa: CASSPGGSTGEETQYF
cdr3_nt: TGCGCCAGCAGTCCGGGGGGGTCAACAGGGGAAGAGACCCAGTACTTC

v_call: TRBV7-8
j_call: TRBJ2-2
d_call: -
clone_size: few
cdr3_aa: CASSLTGDKGELFF
cdr3_nt: TGTGCCAGCAGCTTAACGGGAGACAAGGGGGAGCTGTTTTTT

v_call: TRBV3-1
j_call: TRBJ1-5
d_call: -
clone_size: -
cdr3_aa: CASSQDFGSNQPQHF
cdr3_nt: TGTGCCAGCAGCCAAGACTTCGGTAGCAATCAGCCCCAGCATTTT

v_call: TRBV20-1
j_call: TRBJ1-1
d_call: -
clone_size: many
cdr3_aa: CSARKLTEAFF
cdr3_nt: TGCAGTGCTAGAAAACTCACTGAAGCTTTCTTT

v_call: TRBV24-1
j_call: TRBJ2-2
d_call: -
clone_size: many
cdr3_aa: CATSDSGTSTGELFF
cdr3_nt: TGTGCCACCAGTGATTCCGGGACGAGCACCGGGGAGCTGTTTTTT

v_call: TRBV15
j_call: TRBJ2-5
d_call: -
clone_size: -
cdr3_aa: CATSRERGSETQYF
cdr3_nt: TGTGCCACCAGCAGAGAACGGGGGTCCGAGACCCAGTACTTC

v_call: TRBV20-1
j_call: TRBJ2-1
d_call: TRBD1
clone_size: many
cdr3_aa: CSARDRGTGGNEQFF
cdr3_nt: TGCAGTGCTAGAGATAGGGGGACAGGGGGAAATGAGCAGTTCTTC

v_call: TRBV6-2/TRBV6-3
j_call: TRBJ2-7
d_call: -
clone_size: -
cdr3_aa: CASSPPLREREQYF
cdr3_nt: TGTGCCAGCAGTCCCCCCCTGAGGGAACGCGAGCAGTACTTC

v_call: TRBV20-1
j_call: TRBJ2-7
d_call: -
clone_size: -
cdr3_aa: CSASTPSYEQYF
cdr3_nt: TGCAGTGCTTCCACGCCCTCCTACGAGCAGTACTTC

v_call: TRBV7-8
j_call: TRBJ2-7
d_call: -
clone_size: many
cdr3_aa: CASSPRRGNSYEQYF
cdr3_nt: TGTGCCAGCAGCCCGAGAAGGGGAAACTCCTACGAGCAGTACTTC

v_call: TRBV12-5
j_call: TRBJ2-4
d_call: -
clone_size: medium-sized
cdr3_aa: CASGLAGHIIQYF
cdr3_nt: TGTGCTAGTGGTCTTGCGGGACATATCATTCAGTACTTC

v_call: TRBV20-1
j_call: TRBJ2-1
d_call: TRBD2
clone_size: -
cdr3_aa: CSARASGGRYNEQFF
cdr3_nt: TGCAGTGCTAGGGCTAGCGGGGGACGATACAATGAGCAGTTCTTC

v_call: TRBV5-1
j_call: TRBJ1-1
d_call: -
clone_size: -
cdr3_aa: CASSLYEIRTEAFF
cdr3_nt: TGCGCCAGCAGCTTATACGAAATTAGAACTGAAGCTTTCTTT

v_call: TRBV29-1
j_call: TRBJ2-3
d_call: TRBD1
clone_size: -
cdr3_aa: CSVPRQGSTDTQYF
cdr3_nt: TGCAGCGTGCCACGACAGGGCAGCACAGATACGCAGTATTTT

v_call: TRBV11-2
j_call: TRBJ2-7
d_call: -
clone_size: -
cdr3_aa: CASSLRLDGYEQYF
cdr3_nt: TGTGCCAGCAGCTTGCGATTGGACGGGTACGAGCAGTACTTC

v_call: TRBV29-1
j_call: TRBJ2-2
d_call: -
clone_size: few
cdr3_aa: CSVLRAESGELFF
cdr3_nt: TGCAGCGTTCTTAGGGCCGAATCCGGGGAGCTGTTTTTT

v_call: TRBV6-5
j_call: TRBJ1-6
d_call: TRBD1
clone_size: -
cdr3_aa: CASSYDNRGSYNSPLHF
cdr3_nt: TGTGCCAGCAGTTACGATAACAGGGGATCCTATAATTCACCCCTCCACTTT

v_call: TRBV7-9
j_call: TRBJ2-7
d_call: -
clone_size: many
cdr3_aa: CASSFRPREQYF
cdr3_nt: TGTGCCAGCAGCTTTCGGCCGAGAGAGCAGTACTTC

v_call: TRBV5-1
j_call: TRBJ2-1
d_call: TRBD2
clone_size: -
cdr3_aa: CASSTRGLAGEQFF
cdr3_nt: TGCGCCAGCAGTACCCGAGGACTAGCCGGTGAGCAGTTCTTC

v_call: TRBV7-8
j_call: TRBJ2-3
d_call: -
clone_size: -
cdr3_aa: CASSVTGTYTDTQYF
cdr3_nt: TGTGCCAGCAGCGTGACAGGCACATACACAGATACGCAGTATTTT

v_call: TRBV7-2
j_call: TRBJ1-1
d_call: -
clone_size: many
cdr3_aa: CASSFRRRVGMMNTEAFF
cdr3_nt: TGTGCCAGCAGCTTTCGTCGAAGGGTTGGTATGATGAACACTGAAGCTTTCTTT

v_call: TRBV6-1
j_call: TRBJ1-2
d_call: -
clone_size: few
cdr3_aa: CASSPRVDTYGYTF
cdr3_nt: TGTGCCAGCAGCCCCCGGGTTGATACCTATGGCTACACCTTC

v_call: TRBV12-3/TRBV12-4
j_call: TRBJ1-5
d_call: -
clone_size: few
cdr3_aa: CASSLAAGAQHF
cdr3_nt: TGTGCCAGCAGTTTGGCTGCCGGGGCCCAGCATTTT

v_call: TRBV15
j_call: TRBJ2-7
d_call: -
clone_size: few
cdr3_aa: CATSSGNEQYF
cdr3_nt: TGTGCCACCAGCAGCGGGAACGAGCAGTACTTC

v_call: TRBV7-3
j_call: TRBJ2-2
d_call: -
clone_size: few
cdr3_aa: CASSLQQNTGELFF
cdr3_nt: TGTGCCAGCAGCTTACAACAAAACACCGGGGAGCTGTTTTTT

v_call: TRBV4-1
j_call: TRBJ2-7
d_call: -
clone_size: few
cdr3_aa: CASSQGQIYEQYF
cdr3_nt: TGCGCCAGCAGCCAAGGCCAGATCTACGAGCAGTACTTC

v_call: TRBV7-8
j_call: TRBJ2-7
d_call: TRBD2
clone_size: once
cdr3_aa: CASSLAAGTHYEQYF
cdr3_nt: TGTGCCAGCAGCTTAGCAGCGGGGACTCACTACGAGCAGTACTTC

v_call: TRBV12-3/TRBV12-4
j_call: TRBJ2-1
d_call: TRBD1
clone_size: few
cdr3_aa: CASSRGQGPNEQFF
cdr3_nt: TGTGCCAGCAGCCGGGGACAGGGCCCCAATGAGCAGTTCTTC

v_call: TRBV29-1
j_call: TRBJ2-3
d_call: -
clone_size: -
cdr3_aa: CSVDPDSTDTQYF
cdr3_nt: TGCAGCGTCGACCCGGACAGCACAGATACGCAGTATTTT

v_call: TRBV5-1
j_call: TRBJ2-7
d_call: -
clone_size: -
cdr3_aa: CASSLLVGSYEQYF
cdr3_nt: TGCGCCAGCAGCTTGTTGGTCGGCTCCTACGAGCAGTACTTC